These T cell receptor beta chains were read from a single sample in a study of monozygotic twins with inflammatory bowel disease. TCRdb re-analyzed the 5' RACE reads; it lists each CDR3 protein once, without DNA. The sample holds about 380,000 distinct CDR3 sequences. The sample taken for sequencing was blood. The receptors come from a human donor with ulcerative colitis or Crohn's disease, or a healthy co-twin of an affected twin (not recorded which). Each CDR3 is given with its conserved first and last residue.

j_call cdr3_length v_call cdr3_aa
TRBJ2-7 12 TRBV7-8 CASSPTGAEQYF
TRBJ2-7 13 TRBV29-1 CSVKGSGFGEQYF
TRBJ2-1 15 TRBV20-1 CSAKPGLAGGNEQFF
TRBJ2-1 15 TRBV7-9 CASSFTRGSYNEQFF
TRBJ2-1 16 TRBV10-3 CAISGPGGARSNEQFF
TRBJ2-7 15 TRBV10-3 CAISEYPGQGYEQYF
TRBJ2-6 16 TRBV4-2 CASSQEGVSGANVLTF
TRBJ2-5 14 TRBV5-1 CASSLWEGQETQYF
TRBJ1-1 13 TRBV6-9 CARGVMENTEAFF
TRBJ2-7 17 TRBV12-3/TRBV12-4 CASILYFRTRDTYEQYF
TRBJ2-1 16 TRBV7-2 CASSSLGQGVAYEQFF
TRBJ1-1 13 TRBV12-3/TRBV12-4 CASSWHQNTEAFF
TRBJ2-7 14 TRBV4-3 CASSSSGGSYEQYF
TRBJ2-7 16 TRBV5-1 CASSPSLTTEPYEQYF
TRBJ1-6 13 TRBV7-9 CASSSRLLSPLHF
TRBJ1-1 14 TRBV5-1 CASSRDREYQEAFF
TRBJ1-5 15 TRBV5-1 CASSLGGEDNQPQHF
TRBJ2-4 18 TRBV6-2/TRBV6-3 CASSYSPPVDTTRVVQYF
TRBJ2-5 14 TRBV20-1 CSAKSDRGLETQYF
TRBJ1-6 14 TRBV20-1 CSAYRQGRNSPLHF
TRBJ1-5 14 TRBV4-1 CASSQAGVDQPQHF
TRBJ2-7 13 TRBV5-4 CASSLNGGYEQYF
TRBJ2-2 16 TRBV12-3/TRBV12-4 CASSSLAGASTGELFF
TRBJ2-7 19 TRBV5-1 CASSLRKITGTQPKLEQYF
TRBJ2-1 16 TRBV7-3 CASSPRGGGGRNEQFF
TRBJ2-7 17 TRBV7-9 CASSLGGTSGRSYEQYF
TRBJ2-2 17 TRBV11-2 CASSLAEGATTTGELFF
TRBJ2-3 15 TRBV5-8 CASSPEADRTDTQYF
TRBJ2-7 14 TRBV21-1 CASSYDGSPYEQYF
TRBJ2-2 16 TRBV4-3 CASSQDTGRYTGELFF
TRBJ2-1 14 TRBV5-1 CASSSSTLVHEQFF
TRBJ1-2 15 TRBV15 CATSRVTAPLYGYTF
TRBJ2-2 11 TRBV12-3/TRBV12-4 CASTLGGELFF
TRBJ1-2 17 TRBV5-1 CASSHGQGLGKNYGYTF
TRBJ2-6 18 TRBV11-2 CASSAPGQGGSGANVLTF
TRBJ2-6 13 TRBV27 CANWGSGANVLTF
TRBJ1-2 15 TRBV12-3/TRBV12-4 CASSLRMDGGNGYTF
TRBJ2-5 15 TRBV6-2/TRBV6-3 CASSSLDLLQETQYF
TRBJ1-6 14 TRBV7-2 CASSFRDRASPLHF
TRBJ2-7 15 TRBV4-1 CASSQAGTATYEQYF
TRBJ2-5 12 TRBV4-2 CASSQVMETQYF
TRBJ2-5 15 TRBV12-3/TRBV12-4 CASRPPGEVGETQYF
TRBJ2-2 15 TRBV4-2 CASSRDLTGFGELFF
TRBJ2-7 16 TRBV9 CASSVDWTGGNYEQYF
TRBJ2-3 17 TRBV5-1 CASSFLQGTHFTDTQYF
TRBJ2-3 16 TRBV4-2 CASSQLRDGSTDTQYF
TRBJ1-1 15 TRBV7-2 CASSLEAFWNTEAFF
TRBJ2-3 13 TRBV12-3/TRBV12-4 CASSFPGSDTQYF
TRBJ2-7 16 TRBV4-2 CASSHRQGRSSYEQYF
TRBJ1-4 14 TRBV7-9 CASSADRINEKLFF
TRBJ2-3 13 TRBV11-2 CASSPGRKLTQYF
TRBJ1-3 16 TRBV5-1 CASSYQSGHTGNTIYF
TRBJ2-3 15 TRBV5-6 CASSYDRGPLDTQYF
TRBJ2-7 13 TRBV27 CASTKRGGREQYF
TRBJ1-1 16 TRBV6-5 CASSSLAAGDHTEAFF
TRBJ2-7 15 TRBV5-1 CASRFTWDGTYEQYF